This entry lists 17 T cell receptor beta chains sequenced from one sample in a study of identical twins. Each CDR3 protein is one row after TCRdb ran MiXCR on the 5' RACE reads. The sample holds 200,000 to 250,000 distinct CDR3 sequences, more than 13% seen once. The sequenced sample consisted of memory (CD45RO+) T cells sorted from blood. The receptors were sampled from a woman between 18 and 29 years old in good health.

This sequence joins TRBV29-1 and TRBJ2-5, with D perhaps matching TRBD2 (6 bases). V was cut by 7 bases and J by 0 bases, with 9 bases left in between. The germline CDR1 and CDR2 sequences are SQVTM and ANQGSEA. The length of the CDR3 is 12 residues. The CDR3 nucleotides read TGCAGCGCTGCTAGCGACCAAGAGACCCAGTACTTC. It translates to CSAASDQETQYF. The complete variable domain, with remaining parts taken from reference TRBV29-1 and TRBJ2-5, reads SAVISQKPSRDICQRGTSLTIQCQVDSQVTMMFWYRQQPGQSLTLIATANQGSEATYESGFVIDKFPISRPNLTFSTLTVSNMSPEDSSIYLCSAASDQETQYFGPGTRLLVL.

This clonotype occurred a few times. The V call is TRBV5-4, the J call TRBJ2-1; 7 bases match TRBD2. J lost 4 bases, V lost 1 base, and 17 bases had no gene match. The CDR3 has 19 amino acids. Germline values: CDR1 SGHNT, CDR2 YYREEE (reference sequence). The chain's CDR3 is CASSLKGTSGGLWYNEQFF. Written as DNA, the CDR3 is TGTGCCAGCAGCTTGAAGGGGACTTCGGGGGGTCTTTGGTACAATGAGCAGTTCTTC.

The sample holds many counts of this clonotype. The rearrangement uses TRBV15 and TRBJ2-1; TRBD2 agrees at 12 bases. The CDR3 has 15 amino acids. CDR1 and CDR2 from the germline V gene are LNHNV and YYDKDF (reference sequence). V was clipped by 5 bases and J by 7 bases; unmatched bases: 6. The CDR3 protein is CATSVGLAGKNEQFF. DNA of the CDR3: TGTGCCACCAGCGTCGGACTAGCGGGAAAGAATGAGCAGTTCTTC.

This clonotype was detected only a few times. The chain combines TRBV2 with TRBJ1-6, with a possible D match to TRBD1 (5 bases). V gave up 10 bases and J gave up 13 bases, with 14 bases separating them. The CDR3 runs 11 residues. Germline V gene sequence: CDR1 SNHLY, CDR2 FYNNEI. The CDR3 bases are TGTGCCACCCGGGAGGGGCGGCCCCTCCACTTT. It specifies CATREGRPLHF.

The chain links TRBV5-1 to TRBJ2-7; 9 positions match TRBD1. The CDR3 covers 14 residues. Germline V lookup: CDR1 SGHRS, CDR2 YFSETQ. V lost 4 bases to trimming and J lost 6 bases; unmatched junction nucleotides: 8. The CDR3 here is CASSAGTGTSEQYF. DNA for the CDR3: TGCGCCAGCAGCGCAGGGACAGGGACCTCCGAGCAGTACTTC.

The rearrangement uses TRBV5-1 and TRBJ2-7; the match to TRBD2 covers 7 bases. Trimming took 0 bases from V and 4 from J; bases not matched to a gene: 10. From germline, CDR1 is SGHRS and CDR2 YFSETQ. The CDR3 runs 16 residues. The CDR3 bases are TGCGCCAGCAGCTTGGTGGGGGGGAGAGGACGATACGAGCAGTACTTC. The encoded protein is CASSLVGGRGRYEQYF.

This clonotype was observed a few times. The chain uses TRBV24-1 and TRBJ2-1; 10 positions agree with TRBD1. V trimming: 6 bases; J trimming: 4 bases; junction bases outside the gene matches: 2. The germline gives CDR1 KGHDR, CDR2 SFDVKD. The CDR3 spans 14 residues. In nucleotides, the CDR3 is TGTGCCACCAGTCCGGGACAGGGGTACAATGAGCAGTTCTTC. This translates into CATSPGQGYNEQFF.

V usage is TRBV7-2 and J usage is TRBJ2-2, with D uncertain. The germline gives CDR1 SGHTA, CDR2 FQGNSA. This CDR3 is built from 11 residues. V was pared by 6 bases and J by 6 bases, with 5 bases between. The CDR3 nucleotides read TGTGCCAGCAGGGACCCCGGGGAGCTGTTTTTT. Translated, it gives CASRDPGELFF.

This clonotype was seen only a few times. The rearrangement links TRBV7-9 to TRBJ2-5, with D perhaps matching TRBD1 or TRBD2 (6 bases each). CDR3 size: 15 residues. Per germline, CDR1 SEHNR and CDR2 FQNEAQ (reference sequence). V was clipped by 0 bases and J by 4 bases, with 12 bases between them. CDR3 amino acids: CASSLAIGGGETQYF. The CDR3 bases are TGTGCCAGCAGCTTAGCGATCGGGGGCGGAGAGACCCAGTACTTC. The variable domain in full, completed from reference TRBV7-9 and TRBJ2-5, reads DTGVSQNPRHKITKRGQNVTFRCDPISEHNRLYWYRQTLGQGPEFLTYFQNEAQLEKSRLLSDRFSAERPKGSFSTLEIQRTEQGDSAMYLCASSLAIGGGETQYFGPGTRLLVL.

V is TRBV4-3 and J is TRBJ2-3, with 9 positions matching TRBD2. The length of the CDR3 is 16 residues. Trimming removed 0 bases from V and 4 bases from J; junction bases left unmatched: 5. Germline values: CDR1 LGHNA, CDR2 YSLEER. The CDR3 DNA follows: TGCGCCAGCAGCCAAGAGGTAGCGGGAGAGCCAGATACGCAGTATTTT. Translating it yields CASSQEVAGEPDTQYF.

The gene calls are TRBV5-1 and TRBJ2-4, with D maybe TRBD2 (5 bases). Per germline, CDR1 SGHRS and CDR2 YFSETQ. V was cut by 4 bases and J by 6 bases, with 14 bases left in between. The CDR3 sequence is 14 residues long. CDR3 in DNA: TGCGCCAGCAGCCTAGCCGGCGGCCTAAACATTCAGTACTTC. This sequence encodes CASSLAGGLNIQYF.

The gene calls are TRBV7-2 and TRBJ2-3; no firm D call. CDR3 length equals 12 residues. V lost 5 bases, J lost 6 bases, and 9 bases lay in between. The germline V gene has CDR1 SGHTA and CDR2 FQGNSA. CDR3 sequence: CASSPHRDTQYF. Written as DNA, the CDR3 is TGTGCCAGCAGCCCCCATCGGGATACGCAGTATTTT. The full variable domain, completed using reference TRBV7-2 and TRBJ2-3, is GAGVSQSPSNKVTEKGKDVELRCDPISGHTALYWYRQSLGQGLEFLIYFQGNSAPDKSGLPSDRFSAERTGGSVSTLTIQRTQQEDSAVYLCASSPHRDTQYFGPGTRLTVL.

The chain links TRBV12-3 or TRBV12-4 to TRBJ2-1; TRBD2 matches 10 bases. Trimming removed 5 bases from V and 4 bases from J; junction bases left unmatched: 8. The CDR3 extends over 16 amino acids. This CDR3 reads CASSHTLAGMYNEQFF. CDR3 in DNA: TGTGCCAGCAGTCATACACTAGCGGGGATGTACAATGAGCAGTTCTTC.

This chain uses TRBV7-9 with TRBJ2-3, with D unclear. This CDR3 comprises 12 residues. The V gene lost 2 bases and the J gene lost 4 bases, with 4 bases spanning the gap. Germline CDR1 reads SEHNR; CDR2 reads FQNEAQ (reference sequence). The CDR3 DNA follows: TGTGCCAGCAGCTTATCCGCAGATACGCAGTATTTT. It yields the protein CASSLSADTQYF.

Only a few counts were recorded for this clonotype. The rearrangement joins TRBV30 to TRBJ2-2; D unclear. Trimming left V 0 bases short and J 7 bases short, with 6 bases between. CDR3 length equals 12 residues. Germline V gives CDR1 GTSNPN, CDR2 SVGIG (reference sequence). The CDR3 loop reads CAWSVVSGELFF. CDR3 bases: TGTGCCTGGAGTGTAGTTAGCGGGGAGCTGTTTTTT. The whole variable domain, filled in from reference TRBV30 and TRBJ2-2, reads SQTIHQWPATLVQPVGSPLSLECTVEGTSNPNLYWYRQAAGRGLQLLFYSVGIGQISSEVPQNLSASRPQDRQFILSSKKLLLSDSGFYLCAWSVVSGELFFGEGSRLTVL.

This clonotype came up many times. J is TRBJ1-2 and V is TRBV10-3; no clear D gene. This CDR3 comprises 14 residues. CDR1 and CDR2 (germline): ENHRY, SYGVKD. V lost 1 base and J lost 4, with 10 bases in between. CDR3 amino acids: CAISEYSEGYGYTF. The CDR3 bases are TGTGCCATCAGTGAGTATTCGGAGGGCTATGGCTACACCTTC.

This clonotype was detected many times. This chain connects TRBV6-5 to TRBJ1-1; D is unresolved. V was cut by 3 bases and J by 1 base, with 6 bases left in between. Germline V gene sequence: CDR1 MNHEY, CDR2 SVGAGI. The CDR3 is made up of 13 amino acids. CDR3 protein: CASSYAGNTEAFF. The CDR3 DNA follows: TGTGCCAGCAGTTATGCAGGGAACACTGAAGCTTTCTTT.